Below, 15 T cell receptor beta chains from the same sample are listed, as sequenced in a study of shared clonotypes between healthy human individuals. Clones were sequenced by immunoSEQ multiplex PCR, and TCRdb holds only the in-frame ones, with some missing. The data contain about 1 million clones, roughly 75% of them singletons. Sequencing input: memory CD4+ T cells sorted from blood. Regarding subset: CD45RA-negative fraction. These receptors were obtained from a man aged 18-30 years in good health.

J is TRBJ1-2 and V is TRBV12-2; the DNA was not used to check the table's D call, TRBD1. TRBV12-2 is annotated as a pseudogene. The CDR3 loop spans 17 amino acids. CDR3 amino acids: CASRLESGRQGSDGYTF. CDR3 bases: TGTGCAAGTCGCTTAGAATCGGGGAGACAGGGAAGTGATGGCTACACCTTC.

V is TRBV7-9 and J is TRBJ2-1; 11 bases align to TRBD2. Germline V gene data show CDR1 as SEHNR and CDR2 as FQNEAQ (reference sequence). This CDR3 spans 15 amino acids. Germline trimming cut 5 bases from V and 7 bases from J; bases unmatched to any gene: 7. The chain's CDR3 is CASSQLAGEGNEQFF. The DNA of the CDR3 is TGTGCCAGCAGCCAACTAGCGGGGGAGGGGAATGAGCAGTTCTTC.

This clone was observed a few times. The same CDR3 also results from other DNA sequences found in this sample. This chain links TRBV19 with TRBJ1-1; D is ambiguous. This CDR3 is 14 amino acids long. Trimming shortened V by 1 base and J by 1 base, and 7 bases separated the two germline ends. Germline V lookup: CDR1 LNHDA, CDR2 SQIVND (reference sequence). CDR3: CASSIGRENTEAFF. CDR3 bases: TGTGCCAGTAGTATAGGACGGGAGAACACTGAAGCTTTCTTT.

This clone was found many times. The chain combines TRBV10-3 with TRBJ1-1; D might be TRBD1 (5 bases). The V gene lost 5 bases and the J gene lost 3 bases, with 19 bases spanning the gap. Per the germline V gene, CDR1 is ENHRY and CDR2 is SYGVKD. The CDR3 totals 16 residues. The CDR3: CAISFRDSGSDTEAFF. The CDR3 nucleotides read TGTGCCATCAGTTTCCGGGACTCCGGCTCGGACACTGAAGCTTTCTTT.

The rearrangement links TRBV11-2 to TRBJ2-5; 7 nucleotides match TRBD1. The CDR3 consists of 14 residues. Trimming removed 5 bases from V and 1 base from J; junction bases left unmatched: 4. Germline assignment: CDR1 SGHAT and CDR2 FQNNGV. Here the CDR3 DNA reads TGTGCCAGCAGCAAACGGGACAGCCAAGAGACCCAGTACTTC. Encoded protein: CASSKRDSQETQYF. The complete variable domain, with remaining parts taken from reference TRBV11-2 and TRBJ2-5, reads EAGVAQSPRYKIIEKRQSVAFWCNPISGHATLYWYQQILGQGPKLLIQFQNNGVVDDSQLPKDRFSAERLKGVDSTLKIQPAKLEDSAVYLCASSKRDSQETQYFGPGTRLLVL.

This clone was observed a handful of times. The chain carries TRBV30 and TRBJ1-2, with unresolved D. V was shortened by 1 base and J by 0 bases, with 3 bases between the two germline ends. The CDR3 loop spans 12 amino acids. In germline, CDR1 is GTSNPN, CDR2 SVGIG (reference sequence). The CDR3 DNA reads as TGTGCCTGGAGTGGAGCTAACTATGGCTACACCTTC. Translated: CAWSGANYGYTF.

The sample holds a few counts of this clone. The conserved closing phenylalanine or tryptophan is absent in this CDR3, likely reflecting a read error. This chain joins TRBV9 and TRBJ1-1, with TRBD1 matching over 7 bases. The ends lost 0 bases at V and 5 bases at J; junction bases unmatched: 7. This CDR3 comprises 15 residues. Germline assignment: CDR1 SGDLS and CDR2 YYNGEE. The CDR3 sequence is CASSVVGAGGTEAFS. The CDR3 DNA sequence: TGTGCCAGCAGCGTAGTTGGGGCAGGGGGAACTGAAGCTTTCTCT.

The chain links TRBV10-3 to TRBJ2-5; 9 bases line up with TRBD1. This CDR3 is built from 14 residues. CDR1 is ENHRY and CDR2 is SYGVKD in the germline V gene. V lost 5 bases, J lost 3 bases, and 4 bases stayed unmatched. CDR3 region: CAISKGQGEETQYF. The CDR3 DNA reads TGTGCCATCAGTAAGGGACAGGGCGAAGAGACCCAGTACTTC.

This clone has more than one count but fewer than ten. This sample includes further DNA sequences coding for the same CDR3. The J gene is TRBJ1-2, the V gene TRBV4-1; no clear D gene. The V and J ends lost 1 base and 0 bases respectively, with 6 bases between them. This CDR3 spans 14 amino acids. Germline CDR1 MGHRA, CDR2 YSYEKL. The DNA of the CDR3 is TGCGCCAGCAGCCAAGGAGACGCTAACTATGGCTACACCTTC. Protein sequence: CASSQGDANYGYTF.

The rearrangement links TRBV6-6 to TRBJ1-6; no clear D. Germline-derived CDR1 and CDR2 are MNHNY and SVGAGI (reference sequence). Trimming left V 6 bases short and J 0 bases short, with 9 bases between. The CDR3 length is 15 residues. This CDR3 reads CASSPDLSYNSPLHF. The CDR3 DNA follows: TGTGCCAGCAGCCCCGATCTCTCCTATAATTCACCCCTCCACTTT.

The CDR3 here is CASGLVLGRAVSYEQYF. The CDR3 DNA is TGTGCTAGTGGTTTGGTACTGGGCAGGGCAGTCTCCTACGAGCAGTACTTC. V is TRBV12-5 and J is TRBJ2-7, with a possible D match to TRBD1 (5 bases). The CDR3 runs 17 residues. Germline V gene lookup returns CDR1 LGHNT and CDR2 FRNRAP. Trimming removed 0 bases from V and 0 bases from J, with 15 bases in between.

This clone was recorded a few times. The chain recombines TRBV5-6 with TRBJ2-7; 7 nucleotides agree with TRBD1. CDR3 length equals 16 residues. The germline CDR1 and CDR2 sequences are SGHDT and YYEEEE. The V and J ends lost 6 bases and 3 bases, in that order; junction bases with no gene match: 15. Here the CDR3 reads CASNNLPGQYNYEQYF. CDR3 bases: TGTGCCAGCAACAACCTCCCGGGACAGTACAACTACGAGCAGTACTTC.

As to this clone: Additional DNA sequences in this sample encode the identical CDR3. This chain connects TRBV18 to TRBJ1-5; D not certain. CDR3 length: 13 residues. Trimming shortened V by 3 bases and J by 4 bases, and 7 bases separated the two germline ends. CDR1 and CDR2 (germline): KGHSH, LQKENI. CDR3 coding DNA: TGTGCCAGCTCACCCGATTTAAATCAGCCCCAGCATTTT. Translating gives CASSPDLNQPQHF.

This chain connects TRBV18 to TRBJ1-6, with 9 positions matching TRBD1. CDR3 length equals 15 residues. CDR1 KGHSH and CDR2 LQKENI come from the germline V gene. Losses at the gene ends were 2 bases for V and 8 bases for J; bases not matched to a gene: 4. The DNA for the CDR3 is TGTGCCAGCTCACCAAATACAGGGGGCGATTCACCCCTCCACTTT. This sequence encodes CASSPNTGGDSPLHF.

The sample holds one count of this clone. The chain employs TRBV4-3 and TRBJ2-2; TRBD1 is a possible D gene (7 bases). The CDR3 totals 15 residues. Germline CDR1 is LGHNA and CDR2 is YSLEER. V shed 3 bases and J shed 5 bases, with 13 bases lying between them. The CDR3 bases are TGCGCCAGCAGCCAGGCGGGACAGAGGACCGGGGAGCTGTTTTTT. Its protein is CASSQAGQRTGELFF.